Here is one T cell receptor beta chain with its context. Its antigen is still unknown. One base away there is no much larger clone; base qualities are not given. These data belong to a study of blood T cell repertoires in COVID-19 (dated by TCRdb to the early 2020s). In the study overall: The collaborator samples originated in the United States, Italy and Spain and spanned the acute and convalescent phases of COVID-19. The prospective study material was composed of cDNA or gDNA derived from T cells, B-cell-depleted T cells, or PBMCs. The samples were drawn from the first 160 participants of the ongoing ImmuneRACE study and from roughly 1,300 subjects provided by 6 global collaborators. Subjects who had been exposed to COVID-19, were actively infected with it, or had recovered from it provided the deeply sampled blood TCRbeta repertoires that made up the dataset. Where HLA class I and class II types were available, the types were taken from metadata supplied by the sample provider, not from assay-based typing. The repertoires were made available in a free public database intended to serve as a resource for research on the immune response to SARS-CoV-2. A de-identified subject ID, COVID-19 status, age in years and sex were almost always included in the sample metadata. On the study overall, not on this receptor specifically: The amount of clinical and demographic metadata varied by source and participant and was provided uncurated.

Collaborating institutions collected whole blood in K2EDTA tubes following their own protocols. For TCRbeta analysis, collaborators shipped samples in one of three forms: frozen whole blood, isolated PBMCs, or DNA extracted from either of those sample types. CDR1 and CDR2 are read off the germline V gene (reference sequence) as LNHDA and SQIVND. The V and J ends are trimmed by 10 bases and 5 bases, leaving 14 bases between them. Measured from the cysteine to the phenylalanine, the CDR3 is 12 residues long. The retained sequence is limited to the CDR3, 36 bases, with the frame set at the first base. TCRbeta CDR3 regions were amplified from genomic DNA by means of the immunoSEQ Assay, a bias-controlled multiplex PCR. The original pipeline was this. Nucleated cell counts per sample were estimated from amplification of reference gene primers within the assay. To quantify the absolute abundance of each unique TCRbeta CDR3 rearrangement, sequence reads were collapsed and filtered. For each sample, productive Simpson clonality was calculated as the square root of Simpson's diversity index across productive rearrangements. TCRdb took this table from immuneACCESS and kept in-frame rearrangements with V and J called. Such tables lack part of the clones; where checked against another copy, unresolved V genes explain under half of the gap, and the rest is unexplained. The V and J calls and clone size were taken over from that table, and D and trimming were inferred from the DNA. The table for this sample lists 200,000 to 300,000 clones; 88% of them were counted only once. Clones ranked in the top ten supply roughly 0.8% of the sample.

The chain joins TRBV19 to TRBJ1-1, with a weak D call of TRBD1 (5 bases match). The sequence derives from a woman in her 30s with acute or convalescent COVID-19. Sequencing input: peripheral blood. The encoded CDR3 is CATTDSRTEAFF. The DNA is as follows: TGTGCCACCACAGACAGCCGGACTGAAGCTTTCTTT.